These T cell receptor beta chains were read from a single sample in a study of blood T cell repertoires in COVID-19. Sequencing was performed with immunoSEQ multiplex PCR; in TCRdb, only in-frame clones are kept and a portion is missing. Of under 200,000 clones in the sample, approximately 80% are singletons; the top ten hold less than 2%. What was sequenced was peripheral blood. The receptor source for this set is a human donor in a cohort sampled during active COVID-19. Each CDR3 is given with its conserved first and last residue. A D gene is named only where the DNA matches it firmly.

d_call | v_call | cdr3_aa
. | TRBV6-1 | CTSSEQGGTEAFF
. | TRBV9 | CPRRVGGAGGGNTGELFF
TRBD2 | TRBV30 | CAWVGTSGNLHYYNEQFF
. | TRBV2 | CASRVSGTLGAEAFF
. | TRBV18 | CASSASGNQPQHF
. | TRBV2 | CASSAEGNTEAFF
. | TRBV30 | CAWKEGFAKNIQYF
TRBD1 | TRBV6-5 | CASSYSIGTGINGYTF
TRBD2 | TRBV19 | CASSIRTSGRSSDTQYF
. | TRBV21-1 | CASSKDQGGAELQPQHF
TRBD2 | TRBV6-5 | CASTKGLAGGYEQYF
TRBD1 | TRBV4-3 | CASSQDWRTGGSGNTIYF
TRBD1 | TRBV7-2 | CASSPDRGRYGYTF
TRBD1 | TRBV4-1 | CASSLTTTGNQPQHF
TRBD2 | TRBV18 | CASSPGTSGSYEQYF
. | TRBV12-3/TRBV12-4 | CASSLVRNSQYF
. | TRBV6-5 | CASSYLSGEGETQYF
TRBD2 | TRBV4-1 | CASSRTSGGADTQYF
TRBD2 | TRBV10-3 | CAIRTSDPQETQYF
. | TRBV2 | CASSREGYGYTF
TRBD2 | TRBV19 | CASSMGLAGGLYEQYF
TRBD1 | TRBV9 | CASSVGGGVDYTF
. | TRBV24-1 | CATSAADSGSQETQYF
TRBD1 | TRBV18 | CASSLVTGGETYGYTF
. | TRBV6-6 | CATFEKGFRYF
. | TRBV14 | CASSQEEPGISPLHF
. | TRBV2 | CASSDLANYGYTF
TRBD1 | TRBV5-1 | CASRDRGRSYNSPLHF
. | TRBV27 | CASMRVSEQFF
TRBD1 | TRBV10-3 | CAISEGQGITGELFF
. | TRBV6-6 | CASSVRTGTLGGEQYF
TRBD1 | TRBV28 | CASSVTGVGYEQYF
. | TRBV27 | CASRRDGEQYF
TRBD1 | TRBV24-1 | CATSDSGQVETQYF
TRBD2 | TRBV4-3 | CASSHLMGTSGNIQYF
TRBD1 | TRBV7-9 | CASSSAGQGGYEQYF
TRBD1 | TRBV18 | CASSPSTGGNTIYF
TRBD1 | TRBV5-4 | CASSFMDRGGEQYF
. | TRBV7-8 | CASSLGNRVPYEQYF
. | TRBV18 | CASSRGGLGEQYF
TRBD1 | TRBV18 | CASSLFRDSGTGELFF
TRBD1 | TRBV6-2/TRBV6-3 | CASSRQGWTEAFF
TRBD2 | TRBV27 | CASSSKAGQFF
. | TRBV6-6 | CASSAQGFGYTF